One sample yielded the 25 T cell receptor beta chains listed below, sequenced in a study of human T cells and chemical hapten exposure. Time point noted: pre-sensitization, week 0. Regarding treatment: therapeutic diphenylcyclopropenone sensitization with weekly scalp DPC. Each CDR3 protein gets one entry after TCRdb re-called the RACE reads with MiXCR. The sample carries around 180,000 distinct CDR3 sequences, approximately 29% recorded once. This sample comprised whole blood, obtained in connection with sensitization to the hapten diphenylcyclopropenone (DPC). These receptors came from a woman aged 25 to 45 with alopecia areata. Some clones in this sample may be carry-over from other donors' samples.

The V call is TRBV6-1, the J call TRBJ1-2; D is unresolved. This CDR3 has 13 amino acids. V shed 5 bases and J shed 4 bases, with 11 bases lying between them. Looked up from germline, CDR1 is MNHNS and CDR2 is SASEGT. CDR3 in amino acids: CASSLTVAYGYTF. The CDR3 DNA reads TGTGCCAGCAGTTTGACTGTAGCCTATGGCTACACCTTC.

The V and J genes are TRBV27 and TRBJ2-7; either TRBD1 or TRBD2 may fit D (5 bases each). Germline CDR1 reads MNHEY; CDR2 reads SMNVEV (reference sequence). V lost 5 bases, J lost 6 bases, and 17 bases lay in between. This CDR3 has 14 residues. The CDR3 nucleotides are TGTGCCAGCAGTCCCAGAGGGACGGGCGTCGAGCAGTACTTC. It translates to CASSPRGTGVEQYF.

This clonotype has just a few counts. CDR3 protein: CSVAGRSYNEQFF. The CDR3 nucleotides are TGCAGCGTTGCTGGCAGGAGCTACAATGAGCAGTTCTTC. This chain connects TRBV29-1 to TRBJ2-1; D call uncertain. V lost 4 bases, J lost 3 bases, and 10 bases lay in between. CDR1 is SQVTM, CDR2 ANQGSEA, per germline. This CDR3 contains 13 residues.

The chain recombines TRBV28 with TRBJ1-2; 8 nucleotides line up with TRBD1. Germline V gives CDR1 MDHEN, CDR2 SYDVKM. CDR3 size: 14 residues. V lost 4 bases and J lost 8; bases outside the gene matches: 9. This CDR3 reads CASSSAGQGRGYTF. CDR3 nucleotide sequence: TGTGCCAGCAGTTCCGCTGGACAGGGTCGGGGCTACACCTTC.

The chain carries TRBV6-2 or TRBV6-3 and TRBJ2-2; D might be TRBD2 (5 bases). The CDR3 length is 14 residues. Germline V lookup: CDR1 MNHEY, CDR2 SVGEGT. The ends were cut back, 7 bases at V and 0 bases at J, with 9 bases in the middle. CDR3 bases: TGTGCCAGCATGCGGCGGGCGAACACCGGGGAGCTGTTTTTT. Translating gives CASMRRANTGELFF.

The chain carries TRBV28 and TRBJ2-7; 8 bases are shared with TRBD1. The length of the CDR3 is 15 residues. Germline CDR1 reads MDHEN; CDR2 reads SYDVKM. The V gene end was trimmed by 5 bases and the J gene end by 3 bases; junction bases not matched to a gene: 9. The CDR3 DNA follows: TGTGCCAGCAGTGGGGGACAGGTTGGCTACTACGAGCAGTACTTC. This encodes CASSGGQVGYYEQYF.

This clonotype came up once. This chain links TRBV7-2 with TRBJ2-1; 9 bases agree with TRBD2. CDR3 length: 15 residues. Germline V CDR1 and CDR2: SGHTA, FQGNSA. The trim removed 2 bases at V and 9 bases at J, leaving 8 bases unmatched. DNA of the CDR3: TGTGCCAGCAGCTTATTTTCTAGCGGGACCATTGAGCAGTTCTTC. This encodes CASSLFSSGTIEQFF.

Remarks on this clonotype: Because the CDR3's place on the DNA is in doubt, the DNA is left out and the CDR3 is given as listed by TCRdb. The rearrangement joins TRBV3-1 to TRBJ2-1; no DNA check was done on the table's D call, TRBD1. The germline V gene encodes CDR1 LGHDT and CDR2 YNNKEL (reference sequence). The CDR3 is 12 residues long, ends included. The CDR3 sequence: CASSQGWGLGAF.

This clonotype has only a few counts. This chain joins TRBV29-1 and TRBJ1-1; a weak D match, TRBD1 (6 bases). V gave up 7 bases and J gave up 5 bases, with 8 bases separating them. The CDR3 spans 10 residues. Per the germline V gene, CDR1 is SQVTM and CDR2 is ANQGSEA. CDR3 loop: CSATGTEAFF. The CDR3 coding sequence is TGCAGCGCCACAGGGACTGAAGCTTTCTTT.

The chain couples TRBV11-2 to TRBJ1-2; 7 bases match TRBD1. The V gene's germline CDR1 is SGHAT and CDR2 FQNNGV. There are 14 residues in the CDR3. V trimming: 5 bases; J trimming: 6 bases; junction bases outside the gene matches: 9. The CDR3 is CASSQGQVLDGYTF. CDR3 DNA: TGTGCCAGCAGCCAAGGACAGGTATTGGATGGCTACACCTTC. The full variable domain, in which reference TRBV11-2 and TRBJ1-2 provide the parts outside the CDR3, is EAGVAQSPRYKIIEKRQSVAFWCNPISGHATLYWYQQILGQGPKLLIQFQNNGVVDDSQLPKDRFSAERLKGVDSTLKIQPAKLEDSAVYLCASSQGQVLDGYTFGSGTRLTVV.

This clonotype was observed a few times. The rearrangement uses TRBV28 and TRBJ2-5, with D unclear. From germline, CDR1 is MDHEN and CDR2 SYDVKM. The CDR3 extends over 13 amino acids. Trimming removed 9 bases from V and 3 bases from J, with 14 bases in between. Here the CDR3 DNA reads TGTGCCAGTTCGAGCTACACAGAAGAGACCCAGTACTTC. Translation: CASSSYTEETQYF.

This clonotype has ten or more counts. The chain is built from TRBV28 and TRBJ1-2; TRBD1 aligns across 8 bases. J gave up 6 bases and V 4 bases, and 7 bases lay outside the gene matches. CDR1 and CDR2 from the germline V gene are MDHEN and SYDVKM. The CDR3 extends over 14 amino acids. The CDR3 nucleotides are TGTGCCAGCAGTTCATCCAGGGGGCGGGATGGCTACACCTTC. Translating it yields CASSSSRGRDGYTF.

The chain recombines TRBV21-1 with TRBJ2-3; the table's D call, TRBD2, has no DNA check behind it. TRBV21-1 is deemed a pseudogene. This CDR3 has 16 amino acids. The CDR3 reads CASSSRTSGSVDTQYF. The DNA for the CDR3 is TGTGCCAGCAGTAGTCGGACTAGCGGGAGTGTAGATACGCAGTATTTT.

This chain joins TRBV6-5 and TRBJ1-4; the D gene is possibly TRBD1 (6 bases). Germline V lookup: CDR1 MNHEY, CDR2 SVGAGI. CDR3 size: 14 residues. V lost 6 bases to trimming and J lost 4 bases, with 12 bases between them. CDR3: CASRPQGRNEKLFF. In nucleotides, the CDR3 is TGTGCCAGCAGACCACAGGGACGTAATGAAAAACTGTTTTTT.

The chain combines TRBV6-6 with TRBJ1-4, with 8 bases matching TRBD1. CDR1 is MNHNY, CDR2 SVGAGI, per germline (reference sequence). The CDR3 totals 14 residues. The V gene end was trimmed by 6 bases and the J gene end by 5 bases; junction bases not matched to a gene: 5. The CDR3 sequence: CASRKDRVNEKLFF. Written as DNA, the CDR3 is TGTGCCAGCAGAAAGGACAGGGTGAATGAAAAACTGTTTTTT.

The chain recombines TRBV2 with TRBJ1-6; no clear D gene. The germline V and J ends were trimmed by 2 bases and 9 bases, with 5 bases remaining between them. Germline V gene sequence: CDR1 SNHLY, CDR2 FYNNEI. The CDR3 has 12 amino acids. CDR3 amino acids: CASSELASPLHF. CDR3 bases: TGTGCCAGCAGTGAATTGGCTTCACCCCTCCACTTT.

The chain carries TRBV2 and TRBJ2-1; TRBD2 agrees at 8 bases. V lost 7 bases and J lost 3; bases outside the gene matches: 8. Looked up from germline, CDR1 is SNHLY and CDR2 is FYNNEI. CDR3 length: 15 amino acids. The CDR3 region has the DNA TGTGCCAGCAAAGAGCAACGGGAGGGCTACAATGAGCAGTTCTTC. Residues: CASKEQREGYNEQFF.

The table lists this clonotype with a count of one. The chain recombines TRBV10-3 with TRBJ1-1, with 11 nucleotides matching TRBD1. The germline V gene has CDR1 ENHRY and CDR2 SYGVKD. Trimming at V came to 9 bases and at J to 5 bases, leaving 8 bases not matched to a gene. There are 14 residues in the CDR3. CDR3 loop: CAIRDRGLGTEAFF. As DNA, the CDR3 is TGTGCCATTCGGGACAGGGGGTTGGGAACTGAAGCTTTCTTT.

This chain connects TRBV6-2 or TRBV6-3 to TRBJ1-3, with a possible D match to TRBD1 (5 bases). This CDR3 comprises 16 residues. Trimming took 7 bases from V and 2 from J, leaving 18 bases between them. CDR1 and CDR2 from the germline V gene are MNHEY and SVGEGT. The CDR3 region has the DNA TGTGCCAGCACCGAAAGCCTGGGGGGACCTGGAAACACCATATATTTT. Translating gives CASTESLGGPGNTIYF.

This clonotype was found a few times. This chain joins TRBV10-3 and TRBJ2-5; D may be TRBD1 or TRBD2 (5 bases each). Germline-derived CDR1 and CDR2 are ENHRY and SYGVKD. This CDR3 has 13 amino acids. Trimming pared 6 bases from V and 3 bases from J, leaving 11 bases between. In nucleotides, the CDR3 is TGTGCCATCAGGAGGGACGGGGAAGAGACCCAGTACTTC. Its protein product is CAIRRDGEETQYF.

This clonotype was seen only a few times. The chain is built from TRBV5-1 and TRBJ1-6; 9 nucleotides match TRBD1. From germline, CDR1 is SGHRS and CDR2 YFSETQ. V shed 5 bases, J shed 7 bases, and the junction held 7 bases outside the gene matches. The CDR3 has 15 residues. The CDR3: CASRVRTGDNSPLHF. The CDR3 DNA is TGCGCCAGCAGAGTTAGGACAGGGGACAATTCACCCCTCCACTTT.

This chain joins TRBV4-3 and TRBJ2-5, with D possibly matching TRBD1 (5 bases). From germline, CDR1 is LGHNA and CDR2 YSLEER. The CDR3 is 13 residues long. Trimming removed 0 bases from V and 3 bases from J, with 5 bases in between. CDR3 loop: CASSQDREETQYF. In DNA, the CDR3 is TGCGCCAGCAGCCAAGACAGGGAAGAGACCCAGTACTTC.

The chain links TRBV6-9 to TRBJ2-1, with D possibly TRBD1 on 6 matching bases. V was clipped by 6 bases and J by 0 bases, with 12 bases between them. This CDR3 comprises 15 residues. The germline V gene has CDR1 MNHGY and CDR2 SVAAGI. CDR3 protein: CASRIRDTSYNEQFF. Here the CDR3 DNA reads TGTGCCAGCAGAATCCGGGACACCTCCTACAATGAGCAGTTCTTC.

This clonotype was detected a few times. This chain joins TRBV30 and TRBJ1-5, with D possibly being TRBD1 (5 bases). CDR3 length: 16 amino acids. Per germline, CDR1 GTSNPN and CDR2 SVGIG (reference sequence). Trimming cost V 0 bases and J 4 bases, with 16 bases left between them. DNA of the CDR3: TGTGCCTGGAGTGTACCTGAAGGACGGGGGAATCAGCCCCAGCATTTT. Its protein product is CAWSVPEGRGNQPQHF.

CDR3 protein: CASSKTGFGYTF. In DNA form, the CDR3 reads TGTGCCAGCAGCAAGACAGGGTTTGGCTACACCTTC. This rearrangement joins TRBV3-1 to TRBJ1-2; 7 positions match TRBD1. With V trimmed by 5 bases and J by 7 bases, 4 bases remained unmatched. The CDR3 sequence is 12 residues long. Germline V gives CDR1 LGHDT, CDR2 YNNKEL (reference sequence).